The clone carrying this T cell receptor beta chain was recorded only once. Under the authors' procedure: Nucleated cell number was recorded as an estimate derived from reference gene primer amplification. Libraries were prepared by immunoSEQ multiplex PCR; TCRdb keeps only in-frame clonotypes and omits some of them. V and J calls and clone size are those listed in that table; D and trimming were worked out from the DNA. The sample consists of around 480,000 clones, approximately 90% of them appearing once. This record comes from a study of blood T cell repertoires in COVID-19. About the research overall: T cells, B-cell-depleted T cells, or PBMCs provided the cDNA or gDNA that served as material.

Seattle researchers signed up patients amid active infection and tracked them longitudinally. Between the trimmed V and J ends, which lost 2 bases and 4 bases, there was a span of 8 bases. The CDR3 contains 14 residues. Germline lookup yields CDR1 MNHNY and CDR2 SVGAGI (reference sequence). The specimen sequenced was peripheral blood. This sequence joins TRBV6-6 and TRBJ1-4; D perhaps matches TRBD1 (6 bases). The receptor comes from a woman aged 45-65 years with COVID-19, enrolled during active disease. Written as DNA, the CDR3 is TGTGCCAGCAGTTACGGACAGATTAATGAAAAACTGTTTTTT. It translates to CASSYGQINEKLFF.